This T cell receptor (beta chain) was found in a study of T cell changes during pregnancy in multiple sclerosis. Assay used: immunoSEQ multiplex PCR; TCRdb lists only in-frame clones, some missing. The data hold tens of thousands of clones, with roughly 94% observed a single time. The J segment lost 2 bases and the V segment lost 6 bases, leaving 6 bases of the junction unmatched. CDR3 size: 14 residues. CDR1 is SGHRS and CDR2 is YFSETQ in the germline V gene. The gene calls are TRBV5-1 and TRBJ2-3; 7 bases are a match to TRBD2. The sample consisted of peripheral blood, taken in the third trimester of pregnancy. The TCR was taken from a female donor with multiple sclerosis, enrolled in a pregnancy study. The CDR3 coding sequence is TGCGCCAGCACCGTGACTAGCCCCACAGATACGCAGTATTTT. It codes for CASTVTSPTDTQYF.